Each of the 24 T cell receptor beta chains below was sequenced from the same sample in a study of CD8 T cells in Susac syndrome. Random hexamers were used to reverse transcribe the RNA input (roughly 0.5 to 1 ug). TCRdb called the immunoSEQ multiplex PCR reads again in MiXCR, with one record for every CDR3 protein. This table holds hundreds of thousands of distinct CDR3 sequences, 80% to 90% found once. Sequencing was carried out using CD8+ T cells from PBMCs. The receptors come from a human donor with multiple sclerosis.

In its sample, this clonotype was seen once. V and J are TRBV6-5 and TRBJ2-1; perhaps TRBD2 as D (5 bases). Deletions cut 0 bases from V and 2 bases from J, with 11 bases between. Germline V gives CDR1 MNHEY, CDR2 SVGAGI. The CDR3 loop spans 16 amino acids. This CDR3 reads CASSYSLGSAYNEQFF. In DNA, the CDR3 is TGTGCCAGCAGTTACTCCTTGGGGAGCGCCTACAATGAGCAGTTCTTC.

The table lists this clonotype with a few counts. The chain has TRBV28 and TRBJ2-7; TRBD1 aligns across 7 bases. V gave up 6 bases and J gave up 3 bases; unmatched junction bases: 11. The CDR3 loop spans 15 amino acids. Germline CDR1 reads MDHEN; CDR2 reads SYDVKM. The CDR3 sequence: CASRQAGDRSYEQYF. The DNA of the CDR3 is TGTGCCAGCAGGCAGGCAGGGGACAGAAGCTACGAGCAGTACTTC.

This rearrangement joins TRBV7-6 to TRBJ2-7, with 13 bases lining up with TRBD2. From germline, CDR1 is SGHVS and CDR2 FNYEAQ. V trimming: 5 bases; J trimming: 2 bases; junction bases outside the gene matches: 12. There are 18 residues in the CDR3. CDR3 DNA sequence: TGTGCCAGCAGCCCCAAGGGACTAGCGGGAAGGGCCCCCTACGAGCAGTACTTC. Residues: CASSPKGLAGRAPYEQYF.

The rearrangement uses TRBV6-6 and TRBJ1-1, with D possibly TRBD1 on 6 matching bases. V was shortened by 0 bases and J by 11 bases, with 13 bases between the two germline ends. Germline CDR1 MNHNY, CDR2 SVGAGI (reference sequence). The CDR3 extends over 13 amino acids. The CDR3 region is CASSYSGGPGAFF. The CDR3 DNA reads TGTGCCAGCAGTTACTCGGGGGGGCCTGGGGCTTTCTTT.

CDR3 DNA sequence: TGCAGCGTTGAGTCTGAAGCTTTCTTT. Translation gives CSVESEAFF. The gene calls are TRBV29-1 and TRBJ1-1; D unclear. Germline V CDR1 and CDR2: SQVTM, ANQGSEA. CDR3 length equals 9 residues. With 3 bases removed from V and 6 bases from J, the gap between germline ends came to 2 bases.

This clonotype came up a few times. This sequence joins TRBV27 and TRBJ2-1; D unclear. The CDR3 contains 14 residues. Germline CDR1 is MNHEY and CDR2 is SMNVEV (reference sequence). V was clipped by 11 bases and J by 2 bases, with 16 bases between them. The DNA for the CDR3 is TGTGCCTCCAAAGAAGGCGCAGCCTACAATGAGCAGTTCTTC. This codes for CASKEGAAYNEQFF.

The V gene is TRBV20-1, the J gene TRBJ2-3; tentative D call: TRBD2 (6 bases). V shed 6 bases and J shed 6 bases, with 13 bases lying between them. The CDR3 totals 12 residues. The germline V gene encodes CDR1 DFQATT and CDR2 SNEGSKA (reference sequence). CDR3: CSAQGRGDTQYF. In DNA, the CDR3 is TGCAGTGCCCAGGGTCGGGGGGATACGCAGTATTTT.

This chain links TRBV7-3 with TRBJ2-6; no clear D gene. The CDR3 sequence is 13 residues long. The V and J ends lost 2 bases and 6 bases respectively, with 5 bases between them. CDR1 is SGHTA, CDR2 FQGTGA, per germline. CDR3 sequence reads: CASSLHEANVLTF. CDR3 coding DNA: TGTGCCAGCAGCTTACATGAGGCCAACGTCCTGACTTTC. Filled out from reference TRBV7-3 and TRBJ2-6, the complete variable domain reads GAGVSQTPSNKVTEKGKYVELRCDPISGHTALYWYRQSLGQGPEFLIYFQGTGAADDSGLPNDRFFAVRPEGSVSTLKIQRTERGDSAVYLCASSLHEANVLTFGAGSRLTVL.

The V call is TRBV12-3 or TRBV12-4, the J call TRBJ1-5; TRBD1 is a possible D gene (6 bases). The CDR3 contains 15 residues. Trimming cost V 5 bases and J 3 bases, with 14 bases left between them. The CDR3 spells CASSRDIEYNQPQHF. The DNA of the CDR3 is TGTGCCAGCAGTCGGGACATAGAGTACAATCAGCCCCAGCATTTT.

The V call is TRBV28, the J call TRBJ2-5; no clear D. V gave up 4 bases and J gave up 0 bases, with 21 bases separating them. The CDR3 has 18 amino acids. The germline V gene has CDR1 MDHEN and CDR2 SYDVKM. CDR3 in amino acids: CASSSPVGRKNYQETQYF. Written as DNA, the CDR3 is TGTGCCAGCAGTTCCCCGGTTGGCAGAAAAAATTACCAAGAGACCCAGTACTTC.

V and J are TRBV3-1 and TRBJ2-1; TRBD2 matches 9 bases. CDR1 and CDR2 (germline): LGHDT, YNNKEL (reference sequence). V shed 4 bases, J shed 7 bases, and the junction held 11 bases outside the gene matches. The CDR3 sequence is 16 residues long. In DNA form, the CDR3 reads TGTGCCAGCAGCCCAGGGGCGGGAGGGCCACCGAATGAGCAGTTCTTC. Translating it yields CASSPGAGGPPNEQFF.

V and J are TRBV29-1 and TRBJ2-3, with D perhaps TRBD1 (6 bases). Germline loops: CDR1 SQVTM, CDR2 ANQGSEA. The CDR3 loop spans 13 amino acids. The V and J ends lost 7 bases and 2 bases respectively, with 13 bases between them. CDR3 nucleotide sequence: TGCAGCGGGACCGGGACATCCACAGATACGCAGTATTTT. Encoded protein: CSGTGTSTDTQYF.

The rearrangement joins TRBV3-1 to TRBJ2-5; D uncertain. The CDR3 length is 14 residues. Looked up from germline, CDR1 is LGHDT and CDR2 is YNNKEL (reference sequence). V was cut by 1 base and J by 3 bases, with 9 bases left in between. The CDR3 nucleotides are TGTGCCAGCAGCCAAGTTGCGGCAGAAGAGACCCAGTACTTC. Residues: CASSQVAAEETQYF.

The gene calls are TRBV12-3 or TRBV12-4 and TRBJ1-4; tentative D call: TRBD1 (5 bases). The CDR3 has 15 amino acids. Trimming removed 6 bases at V and 8 bases at J, with 19 bases between. In nucleotides, the CDR3 is TGTGCCAGCAGCCGATACGGGGGGGTTCGAGAAAAACTGTTTTTT. As protein: CASSRYGGVREKLFF.

This clonotype was found a few times. This chain links TRBV9 with TRBJ2-1, with D hard to call. V shed 0 bases and J shed 9 bases, with 10 bases lying between them. The CDR3 length is 13 residues. From germline, CDR1 is SGDLS and CDR2 YYNGEE. The DNA for the CDR3 is TGTGCCAGCAGCGTAGACGGGCGCGGTGAGCAGTTCTTC. Translated, it gives CASSVDGRGEQFF. Combining the CDR3 with reference TRBV9 and TRBJ2-1 gives the whole variable domain DSGVTQTPKHLITATGQRVTLRCSPRSGDLSVYWYQQSLDQGLQFLIQYYNGEERAKGNILERFSAQQFPDLHSELNLSSLELGDSALYFCASSVDGRGEQFFGPGTRLTVL.

On this clonotype: Possible read error: a much larger clone is one base away. The chain recombines TRBV12-3 or TRBV12-4 with TRBJ2-5, with a weak D call TRBD2 (5 bases). This CDR3 has 10 amino acids. V was shortened by 6 bases and J by 7 bases, with 6 bases between the two germline ends. The CDR3 here is CASRGATQYF. In DNA, the CDR3 is TGTGCCAGCAGGGGAGCGACCCAGTACTTC.

V is TRBV7-2 and J is TRBJ2-5; D is undetermined. Trimming left V 7 bases short and J 5 bases short, with 14 bases between. The germline V gene has CDR1 SGHTA and CDR2 FQGNSA. The CDR3 has 13 residues. In DNA form, the CDR3 reads TGTGCCAGCACCGATCGGGTTTTGGAGACCCAGTACTTC. Translated, it gives CASTDRVLETQYF.

This chain uses TRBV7-9 with TRBJ1-1, with 9 bases matching TRBD1. This CDR3 region has 16 residues. J was trimmed by 5 bases and V by 5 bases; bases with no gene match: 12. Per germline, CDR1 SEHNR and CDR2 FQNEAQ (reference sequence). The CDR3 DNA reads TGTGCCAGCAGCCCCCGACAGGGGGAAACTCGGACTGAAGCTTTCTTT. This translates into CASSPRQGETRTEAFF. Filled out from reference TRBV7-9 and TRBJ1-1, the complete variable domain reads DTGVSQNPRHKITKRGQNVTFRCDPISEHNRLYWYRQTLGQGPEFLTYFQNEAQLEKSRLLSDRFSAERPKGSFSTLEIQRTEQGDSAMYLCASSPRQGETRTEAFFGQGTRLTVV.

V gene TRBV6-4 combines with J gene TRBJ2-1, with 9 bases identical to TRBD2. The CDR3 runs 15 residues. The germline gives CDR1 MRHNA, CDR2 SNTAGT. J was trimmed by 4 bases and V by 2 bases; bases with no gene match: 3. The CDR3 nucleotides are TGTGCCAGCAGTGACGGGACTAGCTCTTACAATGAGCAGTTCTTC. Its translation is CASSDGTSSYNEQFF.

The chain recombines TRBV5-1 with TRBJ1-1, with 8 bases fitting TRBD1. Germline V gene data show CDR1 as SGHRS and CDR2 as YFSETQ. The CDR3 is made up of 17 amino acids. V was clipped by 3 bases and J by 6 bases; unmatched bases: 16. For the CDR3, the DNA is TGCGCCAGCAGCTCGACCCAGGACAGGGCGGGCGACCCTGAAGCTTTCTTT. It translates to CASSSTQDRAGDPEAFF.

The chain recombines TRBV7-9 with TRBJ2-7, with 10 positions matching TRBD1. CDR3 length: 15 amino acids. Germline trimming cut 5 bases from V and 3 bases from J; bases unmatched to any gene: 7. Germline-derived CDR1 and CDR2 are SEHNR and FQNEAQ (reference sequence). CDR3 protein: CASSAGTGVIYEQYF. CDR3 nucleotides: TGTGCCAGCAGCGCCGGGACAGGGGTTATCTACGAGCAGTACTTC.

The rearrangement links TRBV10-1 to TRBJ2-1; no definite D call. The CDR3 contains 13 residues. V was shortened by 3 bases and J by 4 bases, with 7 bases between the two germline ends. Per the germline V gene, CDR1 is WNHNN and CDR2 is SYGVQD (reference sequence). The DNA of the CDR3 is TGCGCCAGCAGTGAAACGGTGTACAATGAGCAGTTCTTC. The encoded protein is CASSETVYNEQFF.

This sequence joins TRBV19 and TRBJ1-5, with D tentatively TRBD1 (5 bases). V lost 7 bases, J lost 6 bases, and 13 bases lay in between. Germline V gene lookup returns CDR1 LNHDA and CDR2 SQIVND (reference sequence). The CDR3 covers 13 residues. The CDR3 DNA sequence: TGTGCCAGTACCTCTCAGGGCCGTCAGCCCCAGCATTTT. Translating gives CASTSQGRQPQHF.

The chain has TRBV9 and TRBJ1-6; D may be TRBD1 (5 bases). The CDR3 extends over 16 amino acids. Per germline, CDR1 SGDLS and CDR2 YYNGEE. V lost 2 bases and J lost 2, with 11 bases in between. In nucleotides, the CDR3 is TGTGCCAGCAGCGTCTCAGGGCTCGCCTATAATTCACCCCTCCACTTT. This sequence encodes CASSVSGLAYNSPLHF.